Detailed here is one T cell receptor beta chain. Its antigen is undetermined. The data stem from a study of a mutant IDH1 vaccine in newly diagnosed glioma. On the study more broadly: Vaccine administration was initiated 4-6 weeks following radiotherapy alone, or with temozolomide cycles. Among treated patients, 62.5% were male and around 40% female, and mean age was approximately 43 years.

Method: immunoSEQ multiplex PCR; TCRdb's copy keeps in-frame clones and lacks some. The table has around 50,000 clones, more than 75% seen once; the top ten hold approximately 5.1%. Findings and limits, study-wide: Top-clonotype changes in peripheral T cells seemed unrelated to pseudoprogression.

Time point specified: week 35, safety follow-up. A single vaccine dose contained 300 ug of mutant IDH1 20-mer peptide, and topical imiquimod was used with it. The CDR3 length is 15 residues. CDR1 is MNHEY, CDR2 SMNVEV, per germline (reference sequence). Trimming removed 2 bases from V and 1 base from J, with 12 bases in between. The rearrangement uses TRBV27 and TRBJ2-7; D might be TRBD1 (5 bases). This TCR came from a woman aged 40 to 50 with glioma. The source was PBMCs, collected from a glioma patient whose treatment included an IDH1 peptide vaccine. In DNA, the CDR3 is TGTGCCAGCAGTTTAATCACGGACAAATCCTACGAGCAGTACTTC. Residues: CASSLITDKSYEQYF.